This is a list of T cell receptor beta chains from one sample in a study of shared clonotypes between healthy human individuals. Clones were sequenced by immunoSEQ multiplex PCR, and TCRdb holds only the in-frame ones, with some missing. The repertoire holds around 510,000 clones, 90% to 96% seen once, with 0.064% in the top ten. Sequencing input: naive CD4+ T cells sorted from blood. All receptors derive from a woman under 40 in good health. The CDR3 runs from the conserved cysteine through the conserved F or W. The D gene is left open where the match is weak. Rows give clone size only sometimes, using once, few, many, or a class for an expanded clone.

>-|TRBJ1-1|-|TRBV28
TGTGCCAGCAGTTTCAGACAGCGGGGCACTGAAGCTTTCTTT
CASSFRQRGTEAFF
>-|TRBJ2-7|TRBD2|TRBV14
TGTGCCAGCAGCAGGGGAAGCGGGAGGGCGACTTACGAGCAGTACTTC
CASSRGSGRATYEQYF
>-|TRBJ2-1|TRBD2|TRBV10-1
TGCGCCAGCAGTGAGACTAGCGGGATAGTCAATGAGCAGTTCTTC
CASSETSGIVNEQFF
>-|TRBJ2-7|-|TRBV7-2
TGTGCCAGCAGCTTAGATTCTAGCTTTCAAGGCGAGCAGTACTTC
CASSLDSSFQGEQYF
>once|TRBJ2-3|-|TRBV14
TGTGCCAGCAGCAACTGGGGCGGGAGCACAGATACGCAGTATTTT
CASSNWGGSTDTQYF
>once|TRBJ1-2|-|TRBV23-1
TGCGCCAGCAGTCGGGGGGGCGGACTCTATGGCTACACCTTC
CASSRGGGLYGYTF
>-|TRBJ1-3|-|TRBV28
TGTGCCAGCAGTTCCTCCCAGGGCTCTGGAAACACCATATATTTT
CASSSSQGSGNTIYF
>-|TRBJ2-1|TRBD2|TRBV11-1
TGTGCCAGCAGCTTAGGGACTAGCGGTTACAATGAGCAGTTCTTC
CASSLGTSGYNEQFF
>-|TRBJ1-4|TRBD1|TRBV5-4
TGTGCCAGCAGCGGGGGACAGGAGCTCCCTGAAAAACTGTTTTTT
CASSGGQELPEKLFF
>once|TRBJ2-5|-|TRBV11-3
TGTGCCAGCAGCTTGGCCACAGAAGAGACCCAGTACTTC
CASSLATEETQYF
>-|TRBJ2-7|-|TRBV6-5
TGTGCCAGCCGATACGAGCAGTACTTC
CASRYEQYF
>-|TRBJ2-2|-|TRBV16
TGTGCCAGCAGCCAGAGGCAGGGGACCTTCGGCGGGGAGCTGTTTTTT
CASSQRQGTFGGELFF
>-|TRBJ2-6|-|TRBV7-9
TGTGCCAGCAGCTGGACAGACTCTGGGGCCAACGTCCTGACTTTC
CASSWTDSGANVLTF
>-|TRBJ2-7|TRBD2|TRBV4-1
TGCGCCAGCAGCACAGCGGTAGTAGCGGGCTACGAGCAGTACTTC
CASSTAVVAGYEQYF
>once|TRBJ2-1|TRBD2|TRBV9
TGTGCCAGCAGCGTGGAGGCTAGCGGTTACAATGAGCAGTTCTTC
CASSVEASGYNEQFF
>-|TRBJ2-1|TRBD1|TRBV28
TGTGCCAGCAGCTCGGGACAGGTAATGACGAATGAGCAGTTCTTC
CASSSGQVMTNEQFF
>-|TRBJ2-7|TRBD1|TRBV10-2
TGCGCCAGCAACAAAGGGACAGGGGACTACGAGCAGTACTTC
CASNKGTGDYEQYF
>-|TRBJ2-5|-|TRBV15
TGTGCCACCAGCAGCCTAGGACACGATCTGGAGACCCAGTACTTC
CATSSLGHDLETQYF
>-|TRBJ1-4|-|TRBV5-4
TGTGCCAGCAGCTTGCAGGGGAGTGAAAAACTGTTTTTT
CASSLQGSEKLFF
>-|TRBJ1-5|-|TRBV6-6
TGTGCCAGCAGTTACTCCCCCAGGGGAGATCAGCCCCAGCATTTT
CASSYSPRGDQPQHF
>-|TRBJ1-3|TRBD1|TRBV6-6
TGTGCCAGCACCCCGGGACAGGGGGCTGGAAACACCATATATTTT
CASTPGQGAGNTIYF
>-|TRBJ1-4|TRBD1|TRBV7-2
TGTGCCAGCAGCCCCCGACAGGGCGAAGAAAAACTGTTTTTT
CASSPRQGEEKLFF
>-|TRBJ2-1|TRBD1|TRBV2
TGTGCCAGCAGCCGACAGGGGACGGGCAATGAGCAGTTCTTC
CASSRQGTGNEQFF
>-|TRBJ1-5|-|TRBV6-4
TGTGCCAGCAGTGATCTGGCCGGTACGCCCCAGCATTTT
CASSDLAGTPQHF
>-|TRBJ2-3|TRBD1|TRBV2
TGTGCCAGCAGTGAAATAGGGGGCAGCGCAGATACGCAGTATTTT
CASSEIGGSADTQYF
>-|TRBJ2-7|TRBD1|TRBV19
TGTGCCAGTAGTTCCGGGACAGCCCCTTCCCACGCGCAGTACTTC
CASSSGTAPSHAQYF
>-|TRBJ1-5|-|TRBV10-3
TGTGCCACCCAGGACGGGGTTGATCAACCCCAGCATTTT
CATQDGVDQPQHF
>-|TRBJ2-1|TRBD2|TRBV4-1
TGCGCCAGCAGCCAAGGTGCGGGAGTACAGCAGTTCTTC
CASSQGAGVQQFF